The 17 T cell receptor beta chains reported below all come from one sample, sequenced in a study of T cell changes during pregnancy in multiple sclerosis. Here immunoSEQ multiplex PCR was the method, and the copy in TCRdb shows in-frame clones only, minus some. The sample contains roughly 60,000 clones, roughly 93% of which appear only once. The sequenced sample was CD4+ T cells from peripheral blood mononuclear cells, obtained before pregnancy. The receptors stem from a female donor with multiple sclerosis, enrolled in a pregnancy study.

The chain is built from TRBV28 and TRBJ1-3; 11 nucleotides agree with TRBD1. This CDR3 region has 14 residues. V was pared by 6 bases and J by 3 bases, with 1 base of the junction left unmatched. Germline CDR1 reads MDHEN; CDR2 reads SYDVKM. CDR3: CASRGQGGGNTIYF. In DNA, the CDR3 is TGTGCCAGCAGGGGACAGGGGGGTGGAAACACCATATATTTT.

The CDR3 nucleotides are TGTGCCTGGAGTAGGGGGCCACTGAACACCGGGGAGCTGTTTTTT. Protein sequence: CAWSRGPLNTGELFF. The chain uses TRBV30 and TRBJ2-2; 7 nucleotides match TRBD1. CDR1 and CDR2 from the germline V gene are GTSNPN and SVGIG (reference sequence). The CDR3 runs to 15 residues. V was clipped by 2 bases and J by 1 base; unmatched bases: 4.

CDR3 DNA sequence: TGTGCCAGCAGCTTCCGTAAGCAGGCGACCTACAATGAGCAGTTCTTC. This sequence encodes CASSFRKQATYNEQFF. The chain recombines TRBV11-2 with TRBJ2-1, with unresolved D. V was trimmed by 3 bases and J by 2 bases, leaving 14 bases between them. This CDR3 has 16 residues. Looked up from germline, CDR1 is SGHAT and CDR2 is FQNNGV.

The chain uses TRBV6-1 and TRBJ1-4, with D uncertain. Germline V gives CDR1 MNHNS, CDR2 SASEGT. Between the trimmed V and J ends, which lost 0 bases and 2 bases, there was a span of 10 bases. This CDR3 has 16 amino acids. CDR3 sequence: CASSEAWGGTNEKLFF. The CDR3 nucleotides are TGTGCCAGCAGTGAAGCATGGGGAGGGACTAATGAAAAACTGTTTTTT.

This chain joins TRBV6-5 and TRBJ1-1; D is ambiguous. From germline, CDR1 is MNHEY and CDR2 SVGAGI. The CDR3 is made up of 14 amino acids. Between the trimmed V and J ends, which lost 3 bases and 2 bases, there was a span of 10 bases. CDR3 loop: CASSYSRINTEAFF. DNA for the CDR3: TGTGCCAGCAGTTATAGTCGCATAAACACTGAAGCTTTCTTT.

The chain employs TRBV4-3 and TRBJ2-3; 10 positions match TRBD2. The CDR3 spans 16 residues. The ends lost 0 bases at V and 4 bases at J; junction bases unmatched: 4. The germline V gene encodes CDR1 LGHNA and CDR2 YSLEER. CDR3 in amino acids: CASSQDTSGTADTQYF. The DNA of the CDR3 is TGCGCCAGCAGCCAAGATACTAGCGGGACCGCAGATACGCAGTATTTT.

The V gene is TRBV2, the J gene TRBJ1-3; weak D call: TRBD1 (5 bases). The germline gives CDR1 SNHLY, CDR2 FYNNEI. Trimming stripped 3 bases from V and 4 bases from J, with 13 bases between. The CDR3 contains 15 residues. The CDR3 DNA follows: TGTGCCAGCAGTGAGATACAGGAGGGCGGAAACACCATATATTTT. Translating gives CASSEIQEGGNTIYF.

This clone has just one count. This chain uses TRBV18 with TRBJ2-7; D possibly corresponds to TRBD1 (5 bases). The CDR3 has 14 amino acids. The germline gives CDR1 KGHSH, CDR2 LQKENI. The germline V and J ends were trimmed by 2 bases and 6 bases, with 14 bases remaining between them. CDR3 sequence (DNA): TGTGCCAGCTCACCAGATCCTACCAGGGCCGAGCAGTACTTC. It is translated as CASSPDPTRAEQYF.

The CDR3 spells CASSEWPPGVEKLFF. CDR3 bases: TGTGCCAGCAGTGAATGGCCCCCGGGGGTTGAAAAACTGTTTTTT. The chain joins TRBV2 to TRBJ1-4; D might be TRBD1 (5 bases). V was shortened by 2 bases and J by 7 bases, with 14 bases between the two germline ends. Germline V CDR1 and CDR2: SNHLY, FYNNEI. CDR3 length: 15 residues.

The J gene is TRBJ2-1, the V gene TRBV7-2; the match to TRBD2 covers 8 bases. The CDR3 runs to 16 residues. Germline values: CDR1 SGHTA, CDR2 FQGNSA. Trimming at V came to 5 bases and at J to 0 bases, leaving 6 bases not matched to a gene. CDR3 region: CASSTSGGSSYNEQFF. CDR3 nucleotides: TGTGCCAGCAGCACCAGCGGGGGTAGCTCCTACAATGAGCAGTTCTTC.

This clone showed up just once. The chain links TRBV5-1 to TRBJ1-2; D uncertain. This CDR3 spans 14 amino acids. V was trimmed by 4 bases and J by 0 bases, leaving 10 bases between them. Per germline, CDR1 SGHRS and CDR2 YFSETQ. The CDR3 loop is CASSPPTTNYGYTF. In nucleotides, the CDR3 is TGCGCCAGCAGCCCGCCAACAACTAACTATGGCTACACCTTC.

The chain has TRBV27 and TRBJ2-7, with 11 bases identical to TRBD2. V gave up 6 bases and J gave up 6 bases; unmatched junction bases: 7. The germline V gene encodes CDR1 MNHEY and CDR2 SMNVEV (reference sequence). The CDR3 contains 14 residues. The CDR3 region has the DNA TGTGCCAGCAGGGCTAGCGGGAGGCCCCTCGAGCAGTACTTC. It specifies CASRASGRPLEQYF.

This sequence joins TRBV12-5 and TRBJ2-6, with D possibly being TRBD1 (6 bases). Trimming removed 5 bases at V and 3 bases at J, with 14 bases between. The CDR3 has 16 residues. Per germline, CDR1 LGHNT and CDR2 FRNRAP. CDR3 sequence reads: CASGRGQENGANVLTF. The CDR3 nucleotides are TGTGCTAGTGGTCGGGGACAAGAGAATGGGGCCAACGTCCTGACTTTC.

J is TRBJ2-1 and V is TRBV5-1, with 9 bases that match TRBD2. Germline CDR1 is SGHRS and CDR2 is YFSETQ. CDR3 size: 16 residues. V lost 1 base and J lost 2; bases outside the gene matches: 4. The CDR3 sequence: CASSLLLAGTYNEQFF. For the CDR3, the DNA is TGCGCCAGCAGCTTGCTCCTAGCGGGAACCTACAATGAGCAGTTCTTC.

This clone was counted a few times. The genes are TRBV18 and TRBJ2-1, with TRBD2 matching 9 bases. Germline CDR1 KGHSH, CDR2 LQKENI. The V gene end was trimmed by 1 base and the J gene end by 8 bases; junction bases not matched to a gene: 6. The CDR3 consists of 15 residues. DNA of the CDR3: TGTGCCAGCTCACCACGACTAGCGGAGGCCCATGAGCAGTTCTTC. Translated: CASSPRLAEAHEQFF.

The chain recombines TRBV14 with TRBJ2-3; 7 bases are shared with TRBD2. The CDR3 extends over 14 amino acids. Germline CDR1 is SGHDN and CDR2 is FVKESK. With V trimmed by 4 bases and J by 5 bases, 6 bases remained unmatched. CDR3 bases: TGTGCCAGCAGCCGACTAGCTGGAATAGATACGCAGTATTTT. Translation: CASSRLAGIDTQYF.

This sequence joins TRBV11-3 and TRBJ2-2; D is perhaps TRBD2 (5 bases). V lost 5 bases and J lost 1, with 11 bases in between. This CDR3 spans 15 amino acids. Germline CDR1 SGHNT, CDR2 YENEEA. CDR3 in amino acids: CASSRGLLNTGELFF. The CDR3 coding sequence is TGTGCCAGCAGCAGAGGACTCTTGAACACCGGGGAGCTGTTTTTT.